The 28 T cell receptor beta chains listed next were all sequenced from one sample in a study of T cell responses to AZD1222 COVID-19 vaccine. Some clones are missing from TCRdb's copy, which holds only in-frame ones; the method was immunoSEQ multiplex PCR. The sample lists more than 95,000 clones, 90% to 95% occurring once. The sample in question was peripheral blood, obtained on day 0 of AZD1222 vaccination. The receptor set was obtained from an adult in good health.

This clone has only one observation. The chain recombines TRBV12-3 or TRBV12-4 with TRBJ2-3; D gene uncertain. The length of the CDR3 is 12 residues. Trimming removed 5 bases at V and 4 bases at J, with 7 bases between. The CDR3 is CASSPHSDTQYF. The CDR3, as DNA: TGTGCCAGCAGTCCCCATTCAGATACGCAGTATTTT.

A single count supports this clone. The chain is built from TRBV27 and TRBJ1-6; a weak D match, TRBD1 (5 bases). Trimming left V 6 bases short and J 11 bases short, with 11 bases between. Looked up from germline, CDR1 is MNHEY and CDR2 is SMNVEV (reference sequence). The length of the CDR3 is 12 residues. The CDR3 region is CASSSGSTPLHF. In nucleotides, the CDR3 is TGTGCCAGCAGCTCAGGGTCTACACCCCTCCACTTT.

The chain carries TRBV18 and TRBJ2-5; no clear D gene. CDR3 size: 15 residues. V lost 2 bases to trimming and J lost 5 bases, with 15 bases between them. Germline V gives CDR1 KGHSH, CDR2 LQKENI. The CDR3 region has the DNA TGTGCCAGCTCACCATCGAAGACCCGCGCGGAGACCCAGTACTTC. Protein product: CASSPSKTRAETQYF.

This rearrangement joins TRBV30 to TRBJ1-6, with TRBD1 as a possible D gene (5 bases). Germline CDR1 and CDR2: GTSNPN and SVGIG (reference sequence). This CDR3 region has 14 residues. Trimming removed 4 bases from V and 7 bases from J, with 14 bases in between. CDR3 nucleotide sequence: TGTGCCTGGACCAGGGCCTCTAGGAATTCACCCCTCCACTTT. Its protein is CAWTRASRNSPLHF.

V and J are TRBV10-1 and TRBJ2-3, with 7 bases lining up with TRBD1. From germline, CDR1 is WNHNN and CDR2 SYGVQD (reference sequence). The CDR3 consists of 15 residues. The V segment lost 7 bases and the J segment 2 bases; nucleotides outside the gene matches: 9. The CDR3 DNA sequence: TGCGCCAGCAACCCAGGGGGAGCAACCACAGATACGCAGTATTTT. This translates into CASNPGGATTDTQYF.

The rearrangement uses TRBV28 and TRBJ2-7; D gene unclear. Germline V gene lookup returns CDR1 MDHEN and CDR2 SYDVKM. Trimming stripped 2 bases from V and 2 bases from J, with 4 bases between. The CDR3 sequence is 12 residues long. The CDR3 here is CASSLRAYEQYF. In DNA form, the CDR3 reads TGTGCCAGCAGTTTAAGGGCCTACGAGCAGTACTTC.

The chain carries TRBV5-1 and TRBJ1-4; TRBD1 matches 9 bases. CDR1 is SGHRS, CDR2 YFSETQ, per germline. Losses at the gene ends were 4 bases for V and 6 bases for J; bases not matched to a gene: 4. The CDR3 loop spans 14 amino acids. The CDR3 protein is CASSRTGADEKLFF. The CDR3 nucleotides are TGCGCCAGCAGCCGGACAGGGGCGGATGAAAAACTGTTTTTT.

This rearrangement joins TRBV18 to TRBJ1-4; maybe TRBD1 (5 bases). Per germline, CDR1 KGHSH and CDR2 LQKENI. The V gene lost 3 bases and the J gene lost 7 bases, with 18 bases spanning the gap. The CDR3 totals 16 residues. As DNA, the CDR3 is TGTGCCAGCTCACCTAGGGACTTCGGGTCTAGTGAAAAACTGTTTTTT. This encodes CASSPRDFGSSEKLFF.

This chain connects TRBV12-3 or TRBV12-4 to TRBJ1-5, with D maybe TRBD1 (5 bases). Trimming took 6 bases from V and 12 from J, leaving 12 bases between them. This CDR3 has 11 residues. The CDR3 reads CASSLRGRQHF. The CDR3, as DNA: TGTGCCAGCAGCCTCCGGGGCCGCCAGCATTTT.

The V gene is TRBV3-1 (or the pseudogene TRBV3-2), the J gene TRBJ2-7; D remains unclear. The germline CDR1 and CDR2 sequences are LGHDT and YNNKEL (reference sequence). This CDR3 spans 15 amino acids. Trimming shortened V by 0 bases and J by 0 bases, and 9 bases separated the two germline ends. DNA for the CDR3: TGTGCCAGCAGCCAAGAGCGAACCCACTCCTACGAGCAGTACTTC. It is translated as CASSQERTHSYEQYF.

V gene TRBV7-9 combines with J gene TRBJ1-4, with 7 bases fitting TRBD1. CDR3 length equals 14 residues. Unmatched junction bases numbered 6, after V lost 7 bases and J lost 4 bases. The V gene's germline CDR1 is SEHNR and CDR2 FQNEAQ (reference sequence). CDR3 region: CASNSGGDNEKLFF. The CDR3 region has the DNA TGTGCCAGCAACTCAGGGGGGGATAATGAAAAACTGTTTTTT.

In its sample, this clone was seen once. The CDR3 DNA reads TGTGCCAGCAGAGGGACAGGAAGGGCTTTCTTT. Amino acids: CASRGTGRAFF. J is TRBJ1-1 and V is TRBV12-3 or TRBV12-4; 8 positions agree with TRBD1. The CDR3 is 11 amino acids. V shed 6 bases, J shed 11 bases, and the junction held 5 bases outside the gene matches.

This clone has just one count. The CDR3 reads CASTHTGQVDEKLFF. The DNA for the CDR3 is TGCGCCAGCACCCACACCGGTCAGGTAGATGAAAAACTGTTTTTT. The rearrangement links TRBV5-1 to TRBJ1-4; D gene unclear. Deletions cut 6 bases from V and 6 bases from J, with 18 bases between. Germline V CDR1 and CDR2: SGHRS, YFSETQ. This CDR3 is built from 15 residues. The variable domain in full, completed from reference TRBV5-1 and TRBJ1-4, reads KAGVTQTPRYLIKTRGQQVTLSCSPISGHRSVSWYQQTPGQGLQFLFEYFSETQRNKGNFPGRFSGRQFSNSRSEMNVSTLELGDSALYLCASTHTGQVDEKLFFGSGTQLSVL.

This clone came up once. V usage is TRBV27 and J usage is TRBJ1-6; D gene uncertain. CDR3 length equals 14 residues. Per germline, CDR1 MNHEY and CDR2 SMNVEV (reference sequence). With 3 bases removed from V and 7 bases from J, the gap between germline ends came to 10 bases. This CDR3 reads CASSFVDLNSPLHF. The DNA of the CDR3 is TGTGCCAGCAGTTTTGTAGATTTGAATTCACCCCTCCACTTT.

The chain links TRBV28 to TRBJ2-1; D might be TRBD2 (6 bases). This CDR3 is built from 18 residues. Germline-derived CDR1 and CDR2 are MDHEN and SYDVKM. V dropped 2 bases and J dropped 1 base, with 18 bases sitting between them. The DNA of the CDR3 is TGTGCCAGCAGTTTAGGCCAAGCGGGCCCCGGATCCTACAATGAGCAGTTCTTC. Protein: CASSLGQAGPGSYNEQFF.

The chain links TRBV28 to TRBJ1-5, with D hard to call. From germline, CDR1 is MDHEN and CDR2 SYDVKM. This CDR3 region has 13 residues. V lost 6 bases, J lost 5 bases, and 11 bases lay in between. The CDR3, as DNA: TGTGCCAGCAGGGACGTAGGATATCAGCCCCAGCATTTT. Protein product: CASRDVGYQPQHF.

This chain joins TRBV27 and TRBJ1-2, with TRBD1 as a possible D gene (5 bases). CDR1 and CDR2 from the germline V gene are MNHEY and SMNVEV (reference sequence). Trimming left V 0 bases short and J 5 bases short, with 19 bases between. The CDR3 runs to 17 residues. CDR3 sequence (DNA): TGTGCCAGCAGTTTATCCGGGGGGGACGAACCAGCTTATGGCTACACCTTC. Its translation: CASSLSGGDEPAYGYTF.

V and J are TRBV19 and TRBJ2-6, with TRBD2 matching over 7 bases. V shed 5 bases, J shed 2 bases, and the junction held 6 bases outside the gene matches. The germline V gene has CDR1 LNHDA and CDR2 SQIVND (reference sequence). The CDR3 extends over 16 amino acids. DNA for the CDR3: TGTGCCAGTAGTCCCCCGGGAGGAACTGGGGCCAACGTCCTGACTTTC. Encoded protein: CASSPPGGTGANVLTF.

V gene TRBV7-8 combines with J gene TRBJ2-5; D possibly corresponds to TRBD1 (6 bases). The CDR3 consists of 14 residues. The germline V and J ends were trimmed by 5 bases and 7 bases, with 17 bases remaining between them. CDR1 and CDR2 from the germline V gene are SGHVS and FQNEAQ. CDR3 loop: CASSLRQAGGTQYF. DNA for the CDR3: TGTGCCAGCAGCCTACGACAGGCTGGGGGGACCCAGTACTTC.

In the case of this clone: An end of the junction differs from the germline gene, which may be a read error. CDR3: CASSSQTGGKQPQHF. As DNA, the CDR3 is TGTGCCAGCAGTTCGCAAACAGGGGGCAAACAGCCCCAGCATTTT. The gene calls are TRBV6-5 and TRBJ1-5; the match to TRBD1 covers 9 bases. This CDR3 is built from 15 residues. CDR1 is MNHEY and CDR2 is SVGAGI in the germline V gene.

This clone came up once. The chain links TRBV19 to TRBJ2-7; D unclear. V was trimmed by 9 bases and J by 9 bases, leaving 18 bases between them. CDR3 size: 12 residues. Germline CDR1 LNHDA, CDR2 SQIVND (reference sequence). The CDR3 nucleotides read TGTGCCAGGCCCGGCCTGGCTAACAGGCAGTACTTC. Translated: CARPGLANRQYF.

This chain connects TRBV9 to TRBJ2-1; 9 bases are shared with TRBD1. V lost 3 bases to trimming and J lost 8 bases; unmatched junction nucleotides: 15. The CDR3 is made up of 17 amino acids. CDR1 and CDR2 from the germline V gene are SGDLS and YYNGEE. The CDR3 loop reads CASSAPEGQGVLDEQFF. Here the CDR3 DNA reads TGTGCCAGCAGCGCACCCGAGGGACAGGGAGTATTAGATGAGCAGTTCTTC.

The table lists this clone with a count of one. V is TRBV7-6 and J is TRBJ2-2, with 10 bases aligning to TRBD1. V lost 5 bases and J lost 6; bases outside the gene matches: 9. The germline gives CDR1 SGHVS, CDR2 FNYEAQ. CDR3 length equals 16 residues. The CDR3 region is CASSLRPGTGAGELFF. The CDR3 region has the DNA TGTGCCAGCAGCCTCCGTCCCGGGACAGGGGCCGGGGAGCTGTTTTTT.

V is TRBV12-3 or TRBV12-4 and J is TRBJ2-1; D gene uncertain. Between the trimmed V and J ends, which lost 6 bases and 0 bases, there was a span of 6 bases. This CDR3 is built from 13 residues. The CDR3 DNA is TGTGCCAGCAGCCACCCCTCCTACAATGAGCAGTTCTTC. Translated: CASSHPSYNEQFF.

The chain recombines TRBV2 with TRBJ2-2; D possibly corresponds to TRBD1 (5 bases). Trimming removed 11 bases at V and 0 bases at J, with 13 bases between. CDR3 size: 14 residues. The germline V gene encodes CDR1 SNHLY and CDR2 FYNNEI. The CDR3 region is CALARTSNTGELFF. CDR3 DNA sequence: TGTGCCCTCGCGCGGACATCGAACACCGGGGAGCTGTTTTTT.

J is TRBJ2-7 and V is TRBV7-9; 8 bases line up with TRBD1. CDR3 length equals 15 residues. From germline, CDR1 is SEHNR and CDR2 FQNEAQ (reference sequence). J gave up 2 bases and V 5 bases, and 8 bases lay outside the gene matches. CDR3 region: CASSPRDRSAYEQYF. CDR3 bases: TGTGCCAGCAGCCCGAGGGACAGGTCCGCCTACGAGCAGTACTTC.

This clone came up once. This sequence joins TRBV6-5 and TRBJ1-6; weak D call: TRBD1 (6 bases). Germline V CDR1 and CDR2: MNHEY, SVGAGI. CDR3 length: 14 residues. The V gene lost 2 bases and the J gene lost 8 bases, with 10 bases spanning the gap. The CDR3 is CASSYRGQDSPLHF. CDR3 nucleotides: TGTGCCAGCAGTTACCGGGGGCAGGATTCACCCCTCCACTTT.

This rearrangement joins TRBV6-5 to TRBJ1-5; the match to TRBD1 covers 8 bases. This CDR3 is 15 amino acids long. V shed 6 bases and J 3 bases; nucleotides not matched to a gene: 7. Germline assignment: CDR1 MNHEY and CDR2 SVGAGI. The CDR3 DNA sequence: TGTGCCAGCAGCAAGACAGGGGACTACAATCAGCCCCAGCATTTT. Amino acids: CASSKTGDYNQPQHF.